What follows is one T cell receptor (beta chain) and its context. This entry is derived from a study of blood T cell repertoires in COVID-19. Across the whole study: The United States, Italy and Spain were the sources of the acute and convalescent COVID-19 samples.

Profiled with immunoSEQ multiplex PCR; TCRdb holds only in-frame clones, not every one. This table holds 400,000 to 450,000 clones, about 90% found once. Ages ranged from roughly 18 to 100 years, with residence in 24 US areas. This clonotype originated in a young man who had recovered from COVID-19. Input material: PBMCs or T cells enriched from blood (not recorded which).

This CDR3 reads CASSVTGQGNEKLFF. The CDR3 region has the DNA TGTGCCAGCAGCGTGACGGGACAGGGGAATGAAAAACTGTTTTTT. J is TRBJ1-4 and V is TRBV5-4; 10 positions agree with TRBD1. The CDR3 runs 15 residues. Germline V gene sequence: CDR1 SGHNT, CDR2 YYREEE (reference sequence). Unmatched junction bases numbered 5, after V lost 4 bases and J lost 5 bases.